This record covers a single T cell receptor (beta chain). Sequencing used immunoSEQ multiplex PCR; TCRdb keeps in-frame clones, though not all of them. Of about 140,000 clones listed, 75% to 90% are singletons. This specimen belongs to a study of blood T cell repertoires in COVID-19. The CDR3 contains 14 residues. The germline gives CDR1 SQVTM, CDR2 ANQGSEA. The V end lost 3 bases, the J end lost 8 bases, and 19 bases lay between the germline ends. The source material was peripheral blood. This receptor was obtained from a human donor in a cohort sampled during active COVID-19. The genes are TRBV29-1 and TRBJ1-1; TRBD1 might be the D (5 bases). The CDR3: CSVEPSRVAGEAFF. DNA for the CDR3: TGCAGCGTTGAGCCCAGCAGGGTAGCAGGCGAAGCTTTCTTT.